The 30 T cell receptor beta chains below all came from one sample that was sequenced in a study of immune heterogeneity within non-small cell lung tumors. In a multiplex PCR, 32 V and 13 J primers amplified TCR beta CDR3. TCRdb passed the multiplex PCR reads through MiXCR, listing each CDR3 protein once. Of 15,000 to 20,000 distinct CDR3 sequences listed, less than 35% are singletons. Genomic DNA from bulk tumor acted as the template, and about 570 ng was loaded per sample. Several biopsies per primary tumor were taken during surgery, spaced as far apart as possible. Samples came from untreated patients having curative surgery for newly diagnosed non-small cell lung cancer. Input material: lung tumor tissue. All receptors derive from a middle-aged man with non-small cell lung cancer.

This clonotype was detected many times. V usage is TRBV7-9 and J usage is TRBJ1-5; D is undetermined. The CDR3 is 12 amino acids. The germline V gene has CDR1 SEHNR and CDR2 FQNEAQ (reference sequence). Trimming cost V 1 base and J 4 bases, with 2 bases left between them. In DNA form, the CDR3 reads TGTGCCAGCAGCTTAGAGAATCAGCCCCAGCATTTT. Translated: CASSLENQPQHF.

There are many counts of this clonotype. V gene TRBV19 combines with J gene TRBJ1-4; D ambiguous. V lost 4 bases to trimming and J lost 4 bases, with 7 bases between them. This CDR3 has 13 residues. Germline V gene data show CDR1 as LNHDA and CDR2 as SQIVND (reference sequence). CDR3 residues: CASSRFDNEKLFF. The CDR3 DNA sequence: TGTGCCAGTAGTAGGTTCGATAATGAAAAACTGTTTTTT.

The chain employs TRBV2 and TRBJ1-1; 8 bases fit TRBD1. CDR3 length: 14 amino acids. Per the germline V gene, CDR1 is SNHLY and CDR2 is FYNNEI. V trimming: 6 bases; J trimming: 6 bases; junction bases outside the gene matches: 9. The CDR3 DNA reads TGTGCCAGCAGGAAAGACAGGGGTGTTTCTGAAGCTTTCTTT. This codes for CASRKDRGVSEAFF.

A remark on this clonotype: Since no conserved phenylalanine or tryptophan closes the CDR3, a read error is the likely cause. This sequence joins TRBV6-2 or TRBV6-3 and TRBJ2-4; no clear D. Germline lookup yields CDR1 MNHEY and CDR2 SVGEGT. There are 14 residues in the CDR3. V lost 9 bases and J lost 7, with 19 bases in between. CDR3 coding DNA: TGTGCCAGTTCATGGCTAGGTGCGAGTAACATTCAGTACTTG. Translation: CASSWLGASNIQYL.

This clonotype is a singleton in its sample. The junction differs from germline at one of its ends, possibly a read error. The chain links TRBV20-1 to TRBJ2-7, with D hard to call. The CDR3 loop spans 14 amino acids. Germline lookup yields CDR1 DFQATT and CDR2 SNEGSKA (reference sequence). The CDR3 region is CSDRDTGSTSEQYF. The CDR3 region has the DNA TGCAGTGATAGAGATACGGGCAGCACAAGCGAGCAGTACTTC.

Notes on this clonotype: A read error may be the cause here, since a much bigger clone is one base away. This rearrangement joins TRBV28 to TRBJ1-5; no clear D. V shed 4 bases and J shed 2 bases, with 6 bases lying between them. This CDR3 is 13 amino acids long. Germline V gene data show CDR1 as MDHEN and CDR2 as SYDVKM. The CDR3 reads CASSWGCNQPQHF. The CDR3 DNA reads as TGTGCCAGCAGTTGGGGTTGCAATCAGCCCCAGCATTTT.

This clonotype was observed at least ten times. The chain has TRBV19 and TRBJ2-1; D possibly corresponds to TRBD2 (6 bases). Between the trimmed V and J ends, which lost 3 bases and 5 bases, there was a span of 11 bases. CDR3 length: 14 residues. Per the germline V gene, CDR1 is LNHDA and CDR2 is SQIVND (reference sequence). The CDR3 spells CASSITGSNNEQFF. The CDR3 nucleotides read TGTGCCAGTAGTATTACCGGGAGTAACAATGAGCAGTTCTTC.

This clonotype was seen ten or more times. The CDR3 protein is CASSLALQFF. The CDR3 region has the DNA TGTGCCAGCAGCTTGGCGTTGCAGTTCTTC. The genes are TRBV12-3 or TRBV12-4 and TRBJ2-1; D remains unclear. V was pared by 6 bases and J by 12 bases, with 9 bases between. The CDR3 is 10 amino acids.

The chain combines TRBV5-1 with TRBJ2-1; 12 bases are a match to TRBD2. The V gene end was trimmed by 2 bases and the J gene end by 7 bases; junction bases not matched to a gene: 1. Germline lookup yields CDR1 SGHRS and CDR2 YFSETQ. The CDR3 runs to 14 residues. This CDR3 is CASSFTSGRNEQFF. The CDR3 coding sequence is TGCGCCAGCAGCTTCACTAGCGGGAGGAATGAGCAGTTCTTC.

This clonotype has a count of ten or more. This sequence joins TRBV30 and TRBJ1-1; D is unresolved. CDR3 length equals 12 residues. Per germline, CDR1 GTSNPN and CDR2 SVGIG (reference sequence). V was pared by 0 bases and J by 8 bases, with 10 bases between. CDR3 bases: TGTGCCTGGAGTGTAATAAGAGTCGAAGCTTTCTTT. Translated: CAWSVIRVEAFF.

As to this clonotype: This may be a read error, as it is one base from a much larger clone. V and J are TRBV10-3 and TRBJ2-3; TRBD2 matches at 11 bases. Germline-derived CDR1 and CDR2 are ENHRY and SYGVKD. The CDR3 sequence is 13 residues long. Trimming at V came to 9 bases and at J to 5 bases, leaving 4 bases not matched to a gene. The DNA for the CDR3 is TGTGCCATTAGCGGGAGGGTCAAAGATACGCAGTATTTT. Translating it yields CAISGRVKDTQYF.

This clonotype qualifies as medium-sized (0.01 to 0.1%). V and J are TRBV15 and TRBJ1-5; D ambiguous. CDR1 is LNHNV, CDR2 YYDKDF, per germline (reference sequence). V gave up 5 bases and J gave up 6 bases, with 20 bases separating them. This CDR3 region has 16 residues. Written as DNA, the CDR3 is TGTGCCACCAGCGATTATGGGGTCCACTCGGGTCAGCCCCAGCATTTT. Its translation is CATSDYGVHSGQPQHF.

The chain uses TRBV18 and TRBJ1-5, with 12 positions matching TRBD1. The V segment lost 2 bases and the J segment 0 bases; nucleotides outside the gene matches: 5. The CDR3 runs 18 residues. Germline V gene lookup returns CDR1 KGHSH and CDR2 LQKENI. CDR3 sequence reads: CASSPWGQGADSNQPQHF. CDR3 in DNA: TGTGCCAGCTCACCATGGGGACAGGGGGCGGATAGCAATCAGCCCCAGCATTTT.

With respect to this clonotype: Mismatch with germline at one junction end may stem from a read error. The chain combines TRBV19 with TRBJ1-5; unclear D gene. CDR1 and CDR2 from the germline V gene are LNHDA and SQIVND (reference sequence). The CDR3 sequence is 14 residues long. CDR3 region: CAISIGGGHQPQHF. CDR3 in DNA: TGTGCCATTAGTATTGGAGGAGGGCATCAGCCCCAGCATTTT.

Turning to this clonotype: Relative to the germline gene, one junction end is altered; a read error may explain this. CDR3 in amino acids: CVISVKAREETQYF. The DNA for the CDR3 is TGTGTCATCAGTGTGAAGGCTAGAGAAGAGACCCAGTACTTC. The chain joins TRBV10-3 to TRBJ2-5; D ambiguous. Germline V lookup: CDR1 ENHRY, CDR2 SYGVKD. The CDR3 has 14 residues.

The rearrangement links TRBV5-4 to TRBJ1-1; D ambiguous. Looked up from germline, CDR1 is SGHNT and CDR2 is YYREEE (reference sequence). V lost 0 bases and J 7 bases, leaving 4 bases between the germline ends. CDR3 length: 11 amino acids. For the CDR3, the DNA is TGTGCCAGCAGCTTGGGGGGTGAAGCTTTCTTT. This translates into CASSLGGEAFF.

The sample holds one count of this clonotype. This chain links TRBV6-1 with TRBJ1-1, with 8 bases lining up with TRBD1. Germline trimming cut 8 bases from V and 0 bases from J; bases unmatched to any gene: 5. CDR1 MNHNS and CDR2 SASEGT come from the germline V gene. The CDR3 consists of 14 residues. Here the CDR3 reads CASGRQGLNTEAFF. The CDR3 DNA sequence: TGTGCCAGCGGGCGACAGGGGTTGAACACTGAAGCTTTCTTT.

As concerns this clonotype: A read error may explain this, as a much larger clone is one base away. The CDR3 does not close with the conserved phenylalanine or tryptophan, likely indicating a read error. The gene calls are TRBV18 and TRBJ2-7; 7 bases fit TRBD2. Germline values: CDR1 KGHSH, CDR2 LQKENI. The CDR3 is 17 residues long. V lost 5 bases, J lost 2 bases, and 15 bases stayed unmatched. The DNA for the CDR3 is TGTGCCAGCTCAGGGGAAAAAAGCGGGACGCGACCCTACGAGCAGTACCTC. Residues: CASSGEKSGTRPYEQYL.

About this clonotype: With a much larger clone just one base away, this may be a read error. The CDR3 protein is CAISLGMGAGASYEQYF. CDR3 DNA sequence: TGTGCCATCAGCCTCGGGATGGGAGCGGGAGCGTCCTACGAGCAGTACTTC. The chain has TRBV10-3 and TRBJ2-7, with 8 bases fitting TRBD2. CDR3 length: 17 residues. V trimming: 6 bases; J trimming: 1 base; junction bases outside the gene matches: 14. Germline V gene data show CDR1 as ENHRY and CDR2 as SYGVKD.

The genes are TRBV19 and TRBJ2-2; no reliable D call. CDR1 LNHDA and CDR2 SQIVND come from the germline V gene (reference sequence). The CDR3 contains 14 residues. V was clipped by 3 bases and J by 4 bases, with 9 bases between them. In DNA form, the CDR3 reads TGTGCCAGTAGTATCCGACGAGGCACCGGGGAGCTGTTTTTT. Protein: CASSIRRGTGELFF.

This clonotype is a singleton in its sample. One junction end disagrees with the germline gene, perhaps due to a read error. The J gene is TRBJ1-2, the V gene TRBV18; D is ambiguous. Germline CDR1 reads KGHSH; CDR2 reads LQKENI. This CDR3 region has 14 residues. CDR3 sequence reads: CASSPRQDGYGYIF. CDR3 DNA sequence: TGTGCCAGCTCACCACGGCAGGACGGCTATGGCTACATCTTC. Drawing the rest from reference TRBV18 and TRBJ1-2, the complete variable domain is NAGVMQNPRHLVRRRGQEARLRCSPMKGHSHVYWYRQLPEEGLKFMVYLQKENIIDESGMPKERFSAEFPKEGPSILRIQQVVRGDSAAYFCASSPRQDGYGYIFGSGTRLTVV.

This clonotype has ten or more counts. V and J are TRBV19 and TRBJ1-1, with unresolved D. CDR3 size: 12 residues. Germline CDR1 LNHDA, CDR2 SQIVND (reference sequence). Trimming shortened V by 5 bases and J by 4 bases, and 8 bases separated the two germline ends. The CDR3 loop is CASSGQFTEAFF. The CDR3 region has the DNA TGTGCCAGTAGTGGCCAGTTCACTGAAGCTTTCTTT.

This clonotype has ten or more counts. As DNA, the CDR3 is TGTGCCGCCGGGACCTACAATGAGCAGTTCTTC. Translating it yields CAAGTYNEQFF. The chain links TRBV24-1 to TRBJ2-1, with a tentative D call TRBD2 (5 bases). CDR3 length: 11 residues. V was shortened by 12 bases and J by 2 bases, with 7 bases between the two germline ends. From germline, CDR1 is KGHDR and CDR2 SFDVKD.

This sequence joins TRBV15 and TRBJ2-5, with D possibly being TRBD2 (5 bases). The length of the CDR3 is 15 residues. Germline lookup yields CDR1 LNHNV and CDR2 YYDKDF (reference sequence). The V end lost 4 bases, the J end lost 2 bases, and 14 bases lay between the germline ends. For the CDR3, the DNA is TGTGCCACCAGCACCGAATTCGGGGTGCAAGAGACCCAGTACTTC. It is translated as CATSTEFGVQETQYF.

This clonotype was observed a few times. This rearrangement joins TRBV6-5 to TRBJ2-6; D assignment may be TRBD1 or TRBD2 (5 bases each). Trimming took off 0 bases at V and 2 bases at J, with 5 bases between the two ends. Germline CDR1 reads MNHEY; CDR2 reads SVGAGI. This CDR3 has 15 amino acids. CDR3 sequence: CASSYSGAGANVLTF. In DNA form, the CDR3 reads TGTGCCAGCAGTTACTCGGGGGCTGGGGCCAACGTCCTGACTTTC.

This clonotype turned up a few times. The chain uses TRBV12-3 or TRBV12-4 and TRBJ2-4; D may be TRBD2 (5 bases). Trimming took off 3 bases at V and 0 bases at J, with 27 bases between the two ends. The CDR3 extends over 21 amino acids. DNA for the CDR3: TGTGCCAGCAGTTTTTACCCCAGAGGTAGGGTGGAGGCAGCAGCCAAAAACATTCAGTACTTC. Amino acid sequence: CASSFYPRGRVEAAAKNIQYF.

This clonotype occurred many times. The J gene is TRBJ2-7, the V gene TRBV7-2; no clear D. Trimming shortened V by 2 bases and J by 2 bases, and 16 bases separated the two germline ends. Germline CDR1 is SGHTA and CDR2 is FQGNSA. The CDR3 is made up of 16 amino acids. The CDR3 protein is CASSLPLRRGAYEQYF. The CDR3 DNA follows: TGTGCCAGCAGCTTACCCCTTCGGCGTGGGGCCTACGAGCAGTACTTC.

This clonotype was recorded many times. This chain joins TRBV10-3 and TRBJ1-2; TRBD1 aligns across 8 bases. The germline gives CDR1 ENHRY, CDR2 SYGVKD. The CDR3 contains 14 residues. J gave up 6 bases and V 3 bases, and 6 bases lay outside the gene matches. The CDR3 reads CAISEPRDRNGYTF. CDR3 bases: TGTGCCATCAGTGAACCTCGGGACAGGAATGGCTACACCTTC.

V usage is TRBV5-4 and J usage is TRBJ2-2; 13 positions agree with TRBD2. Germline CDR1 SGHNT, CDR2 YYREEE (reference sequence). The CDR3 is 16 residues long. The trim removed 3 bases at V and 4 bases at J, leaving 3 bases unmatched. The CDR3 DNA follows: TGTGCCAGCAGCTGGGGACTAGCGGGACCCACCGGGGAGCTGTTTTTT. Its translation is CASSWGLAGPTGELFF.

Note on this clonotype: One junction end does not reproduce the germline sequence, and a read error may be involved. V gene TRBV7-3 combines with J gene TRBJ2-1; 7 bases map to TRBD2. Germline loops: CDR1 SGHTA, CDR2 FQGTGA. This CDR3 is 17 amino acids long. The CDR3: CASSHGTGLEEGNEKFF. As DNA, the CDR3 is TGTGCCAGCAGCCACGGAACAGGACTAGAAGAGGGTAATGAGAAGTTCTTC.